This entry lists 14 T cell receptor beta chains sequenced from one sample in a study of CD8 T cells in ankylosing spondylitis. TCRdb re-analysed the 5' RACE reads in MiXCR, keeping a single row per CDR3 protein. The profile shows some 250,000 distinct CDR3 sequences, under 30% of them singletons. What was sequenced was blood, either unsorted or a sorted T cell fraction (not recorded which). These receptors all stem from a male donor with ankylosing spondylitis or in good health (not recorded which).

This clonotype was counted between two and nine times. The gene calls are TRBV14 and TRBJ2-7; 10 bases agree with TRBD1. V gave up 5 bases and J gave up 5 bases; unmatched junction bases: 3. This CDR3 spans 13 amino acids. Germline V gene sequence: CDR1 SGHDN, CDR2 FVKESK. The chain's CDR3 is CASSTTGGNEQYF. The CDR3 DNA is TGTGCCAGCAGCACGACAGGGGGCAACGAGCAGTACTTC.

Concerning this clonotype: A much larger clone lies a single base off, so this may be a read error. This chain connects TRBV6-1 to TRBJ2-2; D is uncertain. Germline V gives CDR1 MNHNS, CDR2 SASEGT. The CDR3 consists of 12 residues. Deletions cut 6 bases from V and 1 base from J, with 3 bases between. The CDR3 DNA reads TGTGCCAGCAGGGAGAACACCGGGGAGCTGTTTTTT. It specifies CASRENTGELFF.

About this clonotype: A junction end diverges from the germline sequence, so it may reflect a read error. The rearrangement links TRBV12-3 or TRBV12-4 to TRBJ2-1; 9 nucleotides match TRBD2. CDR3 size: 14 residues. The CDR3, as DNA: TGTGCCAGCAGTTTGGTACTAGCGGGTCCCACGGCGGTCTTC. Translation gives CASSLVLAGPTAVF.

The chain has TRBV5-1 and TRBJ2-6; TRBD1 is a possible D gene (6 bases). This CDR3 comprises 16 residues. Germline lookup yields CDR1 SGHRS and CDR2 YFSETQ. The ends were cut back, 5 bases at V and 0 bases at J, with 12 bases in the middle. This chain's CDR3 is CASRLDSGSGANVLTF. CDR3 DNA sequence: TGCGCCAGCAGACTGGACAGTGGCTCTGGGGCCAACGTCCTGACTTTC.

This chain uses TRBV10-1 with TRBJ2-7, with D unclear. CDR1 and CDR2 from the germline V gene are WNHNN and SYGVQD (reference sequence). The CDR3 covers 14 residues. V was pared by 3 bases and J by 2 bases, with 11 bases between. The CDR3 nucleotides read TGCGCCAGCAGTGAAAGGGCACGAACCTACGAGCAGTACTTC. It codes for CASSERARTYEQYF.

This clonotype was seen many times. This rearrangement joins TRBV11-2 to TRBJ2-5; D possibly matches TRBD1 or TRBD2 (5 bases each). The CDR3 is 15 residues long. Germline V gene sequence: CDR1 SGHAT, CDR2 FQNNGV. V lost 4 bases to trimming and J lost 5 bases, with 17 bases between them. CDR3 coding DNA: TGTGCCAGCAGCTCTACCCGAGGGGCTGGGGAGACCCAGTACTTC. It is translated as CASSSTRGAGETQYF.

CDR3 nucleotide sequence: TGTGCCACCAGCAGAGATTTGGCCAGCTCCTACAATGAGCAGTTCTTC. It encodes CATSRDLASSYNEQFF. This chain links TRBV15 with TRBJ2-1; no clear D gene. The germline V gene encodes CDR1 LNHNV and CDR2 YYDKDF (reference sequence). With 0 bases removed from V and 0 bases from J, the gap between germline ends came to 9 bases. The CDR3 contains 16 residues.

The chain has TRBV18 and TRBJ2-1, with D perhaps TRBD1 (7 bases). V was shortened by 8 bases and J by 5 bases, with 13 bases between the two germline ends. CDR1 and CDR2 from the germline V gene are KGHSH and LQKENI. The CDR3 length is 13 residues. CDR3 in amino acids: CASAGQLHNEQFF. CDR3 nucleotides: TGTGCCAGCGCGGGACAGCTTCACAATGAGCAGTTCTTC.

The genes are TRBV29-1 and TRBJ2-3; D gene unclear. The CDR3 loop spans 13 amino acids. The germline V and J ends were trimmed by 6 bases and 1 base, with 11 bases remaining between them. Germline CDR1 SQVTM, CDR2 ANQGSEA. The CDR3 DNA follows: TGCAGCGTGGATATGGGTGGCACAGATACGCAGTATTTT. Translated, it gives CSVDMGGTDTQYF.

The V call is TRBV12-3 or TRBV12-4, the J call TRBJ1-6; D perhaps matches TRBD1 (6 bases). The V and J ends lost 5 bases and 14 bases respectively, with 10 bases between them. The CDR3 sequence is 11 residues long. CDR3 bases: TGTGCCAGCAGTAGGGGGTTTACCCTCCACTTT. This encodes CASSRGFTLHF.

This rearrangement joins TRBV6-5 to TRBJ1-1, with D possibly matching TRBD1 (5 bases). CDR3 length: 15 amino acids. Germline V CDR1 and CDR2: MNHEY, SVGAGI. V lost 0 bases and J lost 1, with 9 bases in between. CDR3 nucleotides: TGTGCCAGCAGTTACTCTCAGGGCTGGAACACTGAAGCTTTCTTT. Translation: CASSYSQGWNTEAFF.

J is TRBJ2-3 and V is TRBV6-1, with a tentative D call TRBD2 (7 bases). Germline V CDR1 and CDR2: MNHNS, SASEGT. This CDR3 contains 15 residues. The V end lost 6 bases, the J end lost 1 base, and 14 bases lay between the germline ends. The CDR3 protein is CASRVVRGRTDTQYF. DNA for the CDR3: TGTGCCAGCAGGGTCGTGCGGGGGCGCACAGATACGCAGTATTTT.

This clonotype was seen many times. The chain joins TRBV12-3 or TRBV12-4 to TRBJ2-1; maybe TRBD1 (5 bases). The ends were cut back, 6 bases at V and 7 bases at J, with 13 bases in the middle. The CDR3 length is 13 residues. CDR3 loop: CASSSLGRNEQFF. Written as DNA, the CDR3 is TGTGCCAGCAGCTCTTTGGGGCGTAATGAGCAGTTCTTC.

The rearrangement links TRBV20-1 to TRBJ2-3; D call uncertain. Trimming removed 6 bases from V and 3 bases from J, with 16 bases in between. CDR3 length: 14 residues. Germline-derived CDR1 and CDR2 are DFQATT and SNEGSKA (reference sequence). The CDR3 DNA is TGCAGTGCCCAAAAAGGTTTTTCGACAGATACGCAGTATTTT. The encoded protein is CSAQKGFSTDTQYF.